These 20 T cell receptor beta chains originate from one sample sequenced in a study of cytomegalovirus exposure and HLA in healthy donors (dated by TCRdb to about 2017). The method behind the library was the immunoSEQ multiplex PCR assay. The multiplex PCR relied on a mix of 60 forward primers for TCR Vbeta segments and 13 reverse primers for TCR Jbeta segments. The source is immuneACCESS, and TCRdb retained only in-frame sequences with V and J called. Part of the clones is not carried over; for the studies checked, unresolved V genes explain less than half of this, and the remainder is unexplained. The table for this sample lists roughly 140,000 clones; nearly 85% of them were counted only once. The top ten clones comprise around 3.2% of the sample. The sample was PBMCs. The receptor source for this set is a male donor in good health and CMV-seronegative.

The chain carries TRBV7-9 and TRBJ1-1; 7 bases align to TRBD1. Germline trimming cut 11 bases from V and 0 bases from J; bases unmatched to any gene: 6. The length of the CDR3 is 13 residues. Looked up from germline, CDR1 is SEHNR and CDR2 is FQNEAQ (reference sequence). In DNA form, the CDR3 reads TGTGCCTCTCAAACAGGGGTGAACACTGAAGCTTTCTTT. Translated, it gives CASQTGVNTEAFF.

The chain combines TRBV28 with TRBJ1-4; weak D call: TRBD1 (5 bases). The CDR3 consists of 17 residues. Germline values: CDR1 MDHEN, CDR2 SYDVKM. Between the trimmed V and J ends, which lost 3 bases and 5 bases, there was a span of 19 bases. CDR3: CASSFHTGKILNEKLFF. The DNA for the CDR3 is TGTGCCAGCAGTTTTCATACAGGAAAGATATTGAATGAAAAACTGTTTTTT. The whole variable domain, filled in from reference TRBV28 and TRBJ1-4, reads DVKVTQSSRYLVKRTGEKVFLECVQDMDHENMFWYRQDPGLGLRLIYFSYDVKMKEKGDIPEGYSVSREKKERFSLILESASTNQTSMYLCASSFHTGKILNEKLFFGSGTQLSVL.

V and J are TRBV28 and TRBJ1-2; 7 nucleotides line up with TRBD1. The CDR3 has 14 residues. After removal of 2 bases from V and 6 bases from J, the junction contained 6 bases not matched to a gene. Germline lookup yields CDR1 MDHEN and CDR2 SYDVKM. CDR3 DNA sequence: TGTGCCAGCAGTTTAAGGGGGCGACGCGATGGCTACACCTTC. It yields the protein CASSLRGRRDGYTF.

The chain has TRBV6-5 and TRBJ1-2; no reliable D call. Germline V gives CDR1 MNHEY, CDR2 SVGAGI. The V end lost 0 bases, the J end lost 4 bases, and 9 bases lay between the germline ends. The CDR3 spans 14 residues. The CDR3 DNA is TGTGCCAGCAGTTACTCAGGAGTGCCCTATGGCTACACCTTC. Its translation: CASSYSGVPYGYTF.

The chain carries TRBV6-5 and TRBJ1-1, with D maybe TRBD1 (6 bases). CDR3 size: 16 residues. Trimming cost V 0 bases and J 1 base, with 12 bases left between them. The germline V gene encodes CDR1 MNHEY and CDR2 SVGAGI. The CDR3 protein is CASSYSRQARNTEAFF. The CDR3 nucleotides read TGTGCCAGCAGTTACTCCAGACAGGCACGGAACACTGAAGCTTTCTTT.

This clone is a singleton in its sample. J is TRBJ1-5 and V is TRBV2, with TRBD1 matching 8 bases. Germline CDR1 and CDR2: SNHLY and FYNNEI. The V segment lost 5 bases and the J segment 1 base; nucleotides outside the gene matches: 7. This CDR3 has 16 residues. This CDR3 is CASSKQGGGSNQPQHF. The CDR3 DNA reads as TGTGCCAGCAGTAAACAGGGGGGAGGAAGCAATCAGCCCCAGCATTTT.

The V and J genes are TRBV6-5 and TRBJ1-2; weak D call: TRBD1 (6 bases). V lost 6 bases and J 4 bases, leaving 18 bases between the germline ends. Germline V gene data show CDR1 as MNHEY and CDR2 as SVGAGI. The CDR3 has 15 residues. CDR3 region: CASSPDRRALYGYTF. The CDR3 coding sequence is TGTGCCAGCAGCCCGGACAGAAGGGCGCTCTATGGCTACACCTTC.

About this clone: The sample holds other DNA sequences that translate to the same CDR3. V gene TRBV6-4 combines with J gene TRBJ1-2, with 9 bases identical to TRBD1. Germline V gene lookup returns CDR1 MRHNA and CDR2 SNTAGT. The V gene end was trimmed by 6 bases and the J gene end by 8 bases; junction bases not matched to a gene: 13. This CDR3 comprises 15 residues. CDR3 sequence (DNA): TGTGCCAGCAGCTCTTTCACAGGGGGCGCGGAGGGCTACACCTTC. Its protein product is CASSSFTGGAEGYTF.

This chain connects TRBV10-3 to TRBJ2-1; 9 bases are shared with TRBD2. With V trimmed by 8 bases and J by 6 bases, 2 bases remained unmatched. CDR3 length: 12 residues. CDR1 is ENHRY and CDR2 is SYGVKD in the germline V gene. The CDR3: CAIAGGANEQFF. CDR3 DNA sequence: TGTGCCATCGCGGGAGGGGCCAATGAGCAGTTCTTC.

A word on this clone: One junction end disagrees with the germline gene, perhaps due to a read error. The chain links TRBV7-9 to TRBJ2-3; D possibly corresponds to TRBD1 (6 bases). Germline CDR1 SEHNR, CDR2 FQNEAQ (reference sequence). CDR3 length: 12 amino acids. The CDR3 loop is CSSSSGADTQYF. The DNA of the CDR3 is TGTTCCAGCAGCTCAGGGGCAGATACGCAGTATTTT. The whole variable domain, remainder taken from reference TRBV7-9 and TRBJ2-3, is DTGVSQNPRHKITKRGQNVTFRCDPISEHNRLYWYRQTLGQGPEFLTYFQNEAQLEKSRLLSDRFSAERPKGSFSTLEIQRTEQGDSAMYLCSSSSGADTQYFGPGTRLTVL.

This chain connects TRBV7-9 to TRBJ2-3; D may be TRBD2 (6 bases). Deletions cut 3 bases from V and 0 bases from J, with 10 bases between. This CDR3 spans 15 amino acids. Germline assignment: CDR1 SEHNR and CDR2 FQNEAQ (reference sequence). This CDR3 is CASSFGAGSTDTQYF. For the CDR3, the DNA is TGTGCCAGCAGCTTTGGGGCGGGGAGCACAGATACGCAGTATTTT.

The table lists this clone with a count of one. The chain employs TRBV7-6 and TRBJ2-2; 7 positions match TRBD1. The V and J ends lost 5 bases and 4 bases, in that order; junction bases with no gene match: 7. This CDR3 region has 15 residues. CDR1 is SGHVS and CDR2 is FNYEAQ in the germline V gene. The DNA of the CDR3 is TGTGCCAGCAGCGTGACAGGGTCAGGCACCGGGGAGCTGTTTTTT. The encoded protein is CASSVTGSGTGELFF. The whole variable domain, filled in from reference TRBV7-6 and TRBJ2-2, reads GAGVSQSPRYKVTKRGQDVALRCDPISGHVSLYWYRQALGQGPEFLTYFNYEAQQDKSGLPNDRFSAERPEGSISTLTIQRTEQRDSAMYRCASSVTGSGTGELFFGEGSRLTVL.

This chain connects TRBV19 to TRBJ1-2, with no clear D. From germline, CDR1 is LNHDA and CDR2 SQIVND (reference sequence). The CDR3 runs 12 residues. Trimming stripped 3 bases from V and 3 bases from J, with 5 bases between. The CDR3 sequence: CASSMQYYGYTF. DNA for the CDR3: TGTGCCAGTAGTATGCAGTACTATGGCTACACCTTC.

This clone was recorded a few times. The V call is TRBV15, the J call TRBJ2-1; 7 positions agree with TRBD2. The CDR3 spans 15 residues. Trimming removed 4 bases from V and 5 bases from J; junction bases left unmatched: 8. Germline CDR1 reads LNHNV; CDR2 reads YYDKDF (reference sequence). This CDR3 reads CATSKGSGPNNEQFF. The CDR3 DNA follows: TGTGCCACCAGCAAAGGTAGCGGGCCCAACAATGAGCAGTTCTTC. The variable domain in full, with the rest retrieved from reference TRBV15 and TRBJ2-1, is DAMVIQNPRYQVTQFGKPVTLSCSQTLNHNVMYWYQQKSSQAPKLLFHYYDKDFNNEADTPDNFQSRRPNTSFCFLDIRSPGLGDTAMYLCATSKGSGPNNEQFFGPGTRLTVL.

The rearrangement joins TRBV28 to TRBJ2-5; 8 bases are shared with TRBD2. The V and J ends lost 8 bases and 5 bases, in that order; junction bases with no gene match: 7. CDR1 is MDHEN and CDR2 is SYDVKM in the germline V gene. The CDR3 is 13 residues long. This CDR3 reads CASGREDRETQYF. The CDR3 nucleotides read TGTGCCAGCGGGCGGGAGGATCGGGAGACCCAGTACTTC. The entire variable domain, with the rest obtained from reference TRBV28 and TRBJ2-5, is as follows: DVKVTQSSRYLVKRTGEKVFLECVQDMDHENMFWYRQDPGLGLRLIYFSYDVKMKEKGDIPEGYSVSREKKERFSLILESASTNQTSMYLCASGREDRETQYFGPGTRLLVL.

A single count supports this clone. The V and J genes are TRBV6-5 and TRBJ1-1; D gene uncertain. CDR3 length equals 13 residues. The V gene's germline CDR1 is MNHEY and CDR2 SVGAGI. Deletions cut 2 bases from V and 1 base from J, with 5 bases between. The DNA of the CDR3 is TGTGCCAGCAGTTACGAGCAGAACACTGAAGCTTTCTTT. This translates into CASSYEQNTEAFF.

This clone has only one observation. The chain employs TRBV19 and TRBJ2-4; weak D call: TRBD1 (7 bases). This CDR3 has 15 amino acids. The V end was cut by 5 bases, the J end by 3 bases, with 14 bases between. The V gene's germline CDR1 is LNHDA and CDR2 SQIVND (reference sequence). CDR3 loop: CASSRQGGGKNIQYF. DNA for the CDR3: TGTGCCAGTAGTCGGCAGGGGGGAGGCAAAAACATTCAGTACTTC.

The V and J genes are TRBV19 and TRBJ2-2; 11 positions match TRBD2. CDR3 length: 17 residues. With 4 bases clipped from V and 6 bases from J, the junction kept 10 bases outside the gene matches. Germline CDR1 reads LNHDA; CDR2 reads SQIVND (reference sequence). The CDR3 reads CASSKKASGGYAGELFF. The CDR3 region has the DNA TGTGCCAGTAGTAAGAAGGCTAGCGGGGGGTATGCCGGGGAGCTGTTTTTT.

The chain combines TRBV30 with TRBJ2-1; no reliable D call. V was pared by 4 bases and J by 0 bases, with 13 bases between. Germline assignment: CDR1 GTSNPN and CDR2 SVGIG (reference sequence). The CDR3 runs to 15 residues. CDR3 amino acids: CAWTSWASSYNEQFF. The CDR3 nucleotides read TGTGCCTGGACCTCTTGGGCCAGCTCCTACAATGAGCAGTTCTTC.

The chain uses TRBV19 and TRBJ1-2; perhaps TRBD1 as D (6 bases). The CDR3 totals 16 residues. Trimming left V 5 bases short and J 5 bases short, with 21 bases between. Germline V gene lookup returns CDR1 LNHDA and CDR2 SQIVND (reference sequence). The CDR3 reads CASSPQSGAASYGYTF. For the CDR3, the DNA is TGTGCCAGTAGTCCCCAATCAGGGGCCGCCTCATATGGCTACACCTTC.